The present entry profiles one T cell receptor (beta chain) with its context. The data originate from a study of blood T cell repertoires in COVID-19. In the source study's methods: Amplified reference gene primers provided the basis for estimating nucleated cell counts. Repertoires were generated with immunoSEQ multiplex PCR, while TCRdb's copy carries only in-frame clones and drops some. V and J calls plus clone size are reproduced from that table; the DNA served to infer D and trimming. The sample records some 210,000 clones, about 81% being singletons. The CDR3 extends over 16 amino acids. Germline CDR1 is SGHRS and CDR2 is YFSETQ. V lost 1 base, J lost 4 bases, and 8 bases stayed unmatched. Symptom resolution, clearance, or two negative PCRs marked the recovered donors of Cohort 3.

This TCR derives from a man between 35 and 55 years old who had recovered from COVID-19. The source material was PBMCs or T cells enriched from blood (not recorded which). The V gene is TRBV5-1, the J gene TRBJ2-1, with TRBD2 identical over 7 bases. CDR3 sequence reads: CASSLISSGLYNEQFF. CDR3 nucleotide sequence: TGCGCCAGCAGCTTGATATCTAGCGGACTATACAATGAGCAGTTCTTC.